A single sample gave rise to the 23 T cell receptor beta chains below, sequenced in a study of monozygotic twins with inflammatory bowel disease. TCRdb processed the 5' RACE reads again and assigns one entry to each CDR3 protein, with no DNA. In total, the table holds 300,000 to 350,000 distinct CDR3 sequences. Source material: blood. These receptors came from a human donor with ulcerative colitis or Crohn's disease, or a healthy co-twin of an affected twin (not recorded which).

The V call is TRBV29-1, the J call TRBJ2-1. The germline gives CDR1 SQVTM, CDR2 ANQGSEA. The CDR3 has 11 amino acids. CDR3 in amino acids: CSVRRDNEQFF.

The chain recombines TRBV20-1 with TRBJ1-2; TCRdb lists TRBD1, though no DNA is available to test this call. CDR3 length equals 14 residues. CDR1 is DFQATT and CDR2 is SNEGSKA in the germline V gene (reference sequence). The CDR3: CSARDDRAGYGYTF.

The chain couples TRBV11-2 to TRBJ1-1; checking the TCRdb D call of TRBD1 is not possible without DNA. The CDR3 is 14 residues long. Germline loops: CDR1 SGHAT, CDR2 FQNNGV. CDR3 protein: CASRPGILNTEAFF.

CDR3 sequence reads: CALGTNYEQYF. The chain links TRBV30 to TRBJ2-7; TCRdb outputs TRBD1, but without DNA this stays unchecked. This CDR3 comprises 11 residues. Germline V gene sequence: CDR1 GTSNPN, CDR2 SVGIG (reference sequence).

The V and J genes are TRBV12-3 or TRBV12-4 and TRBJ2-7; the D gene TCRdb calls, TRBD1, cannot be checked with no DNA. The CDR3 is 18 residues long. Here the CDR3 reads CASSLVFQTPGRSYEQYF.

The CDR3: CASSSDPVYEQYF. The rearrangement joins TRBV13 to TRBJ2-7; TCRdb reports TRBD1, a call that lacks DNA to check it against. The CDR3 is 13 residues long. The germline V gene encodes CDR1 PRHDT and CDR2 FYEKMQ (reference sequence).

This chain connects TRBV27 to TRBJ1-3; TCRdb proposes TRBD1, but this gene call is untestable without DNA. Germline assignment: CDR1 MNHEY and CDR2 SMNVEV (reference sequence). The CDR3 is 11 residues long. CDR3 in amino acids: CASSQGSTIYF.

The CDR3 is CASSPSPELAGFLTGELFF. The chain is built from TRBV27 and TRBJ2-2; the D call from TCRdb, TRBD2, cannot be confirmed without DNA. This CDR3 spans 19 amino acids. Germline lookup yields CDR1 MNHEY and CDR2 SMNVEV (reference sequence).

V usage is TRBV28 and J usage is TRBJ1-5; absent DNA, TCRdb's TRBD1 call cannot be checked. The CDR3 is 15 residues long. Per the germline V gene, CDR1 is MDHEN and CDR2 is SYDVKM. The chain's CDR3 is CASRAQGGGVQPQHF.

The chain employs TRBV4-1 and TRBJ2-1; absent DNA, TCRdb's TRBD1 call cannot be checked. The CDR3 extends over 13 amino acids. The germline gives CDR1 MGHRA, CDR2 YSYEKL. The CDR3 here is CASSQEGGGEEFF.

The rearrangement joins TRBV5-4 to TRBJ2-3; there is no DNA to check the TCRdb D call of TRBD1. The CDR3 extends over 15 amino acids. Germline loops: CDR1 SGHNT, CDR2 YYREEE (reference sequence). CDR3 sequence: CASSSGLRGRYTQYF. The whole variable domain, remainder taken from reference TRBV5-4 and TRBJ2-3, is ETGVTQSPTHLIKTRGQQVTLRCSSQSGHNTVSWYQQALGQGPQFIFQYYREEENGRGNFPPRFSGLQFPNYSSELNVNALELDDSALYLCASSSGLRGRYTQYFGPGTRLTVL.

This chain links TRBV7-3 with TRBJ2-1; without DNA, the TCRdb call of TRBD2 cannot be checked. The CDR3 has 14 residues. Germline loops: CDR1 SGHTA, CDR2 FQGTGA. The CDR3 protein is CASSRAGSYNEQFF.

The rearrangement uses TRBV6-5 and TRBJ2-1. The CDR3 is made up of 15 amino acids. In germline, CDR1 is MNHEY, CDR2 SVGAGI. The CDR3 loop reads CASSYSTSAHNEQFF.

This rearrangement joins TRBV28 to TRBJ1-2. Germline V gene data show CDR1 as MDHEN and CDR2 as SYDVKM. The CDR3 consists of 16 residues. CDR3 in amino acids: CASRPRGGRGNYGYTF.

V is TRBV6-1 and J is TRBJ2-1; TCRdb returns TRBD2, unconfirmable since there is no DNA. Germline-derived CDR1 and CDR2 are MNHNS and SASEGT. This CDR3 has 15 amino acids. CDR3 protein: CASSEWLAGVNEQFF.

The V and J genes are TRBV20-1 and TRBJ1-4; the TRBD1 assignment by TCRdb is unverifiable without DNA. Per the germline V gene, CDR1 is DFQATT and CDR2 is SNEGSKA (reference sequence). This CDR3 is built from 14 residues. CDR3 sequence: CSARTPGQWEKLFF.

The chain joins TRBV4-1 to TRBJ2-1; the TCRdb call, TRBD2, lacks DNA for checking. The CDR3 is 15 residues long. The germline CDR1 and CDR2 sequences are MGHRA and YSYEKL. The CDR3: CASSQGTSFRVEQFF.

The rearrangement joins TRBV7-9 to TRBJ1-5; TCRdb picks TRBD1, but there is no DNA to check that call. CDR3 size: 14 residues. Germline V gene sequence: CDR1 SEHNR, CDR2 FQNEAQ (reference sequence). The CDR3 loop reads CASSLAGTNQPQHF.

The chain couples TRBV2 to TRBJ2-5; checking the TCRdb D call of TRBD2 is not possible without DNA. The CDR3 contains 16 residues. Germline V gene sequence: CDR1 SNHLY, CDR2 FYNNEI. The CDR3 protein is CASSEWLAGTQETQYF.

This chain uses TRBV20-1 with TRBJ2-1. This CDR3 contains 13 residues. Germline CDR1 reads DFQATT; CDR2 reads SNEGSKA (reference sequence). CDR3: CSARDVSTDEQFF.

The J gene is TRBJ2-2, the V gene TRBV6-5; without DNA, the TCRdb call of TRBD2 cannot be checked. The V gene's germline CDR1 is MNHEY and CDR2 SVGAGI. This CDR3 region has 17 residues. The CDR3 loop is CASSYLLATPNTGELFF.

This chain uses TRBV20-1 with TRBJ2-7; lacking DNA, the TRBD1 call made by TCRdb goes unchecked. Germline CDR1 DFQATT, CDR2 SNEGSKA (reference sequence). The CDR3 length is 15 residues. The CDR3 loop is CSASMGFEQAYEQYF.

This sequence joins TRBV12-3 or TRBV12-4 and TRBJ1-2; no DNA is available, so the TRBD1 call from TCRdb remains unchecked. The CDR3 covers 14 residues. CDR3 protein: CASSLAWTGTSGTF.